One and the same sample provided the 21 T cell receptor beta chains below, sequenced in a study of T cells in Graves' hyperthyroidism and ophthalmopathy. Amplification of TCR beta CDR3 regions was performed using RNA transcripts as template. The TCR CDR3 first-round RT-PCR relied on the HTBI primer set. TCRdb re-called the multiplex PCR reads through MiXCR, storing one row per CDR3 protein. The sample records about 410,000 distinct CDR3 sequences, about 14% being singletons. Input material: blood. The receptors originated from a woman between 25 and 40 years old with Graves' ophthalmopathy.

This clonotype was counted many times. V is TRBV9 and J is TRBJ2-7; TRBD1 matches 9 bases. Trimming at V came to 3 bases and at J to 2 bases, leaving 6 bases not matched to a gene. The CDR3 has 15 amino acids. Germline V CDR1 and CDR2: SGDLS, YYNGEE. Written as DNA, the CDR3 is TGTGCCAGCAGCGCCGGGACAGGGCCAACCTACGAGCAGTACTTC. This sequence encodes CASSAGTGPTYEQYF. Full variable domain (outside the CDR3, taken from reference TRBV9 and TRBJ2-7): DSGVTQTPKHLITATGQRVTLRCSPRSGDLSVYWYQQSLDQGLQFLIQYYNGEERAKGNILERFSAQQFPDLHSELNLSSLELGDSALYFCASSAGTGPTYEQYFGPGTRLTVT.

The sample holds one count of this clonotype. The genes are TRBV12-3 or TRBV12-4 and TRBJ1-1; the match to TRBD1 covers 8 bases. J lost 5 bases, V lost 7 bases, and 9 bases had no gene match. This CDR3 has 14 residues. The CDR3 region has the DNA TGTGCCAGCACGAGACAGGGGCGTGGGACTGAAGCTTTCTTT. This translates into CASTRQGRGTEAFF.

The chain links TRBV5-6 to TRBJ1-2; the D is unclear. Trimming cost V 0 bases and J 5 bases, with 17 bases left between them. This CDR3 region has 16 residues. The germline CDR1 and CDR2 sequences are SGHDT and YYEEEE. The CDR3 nucleotides read TGTGCCAGCAGCTTGGGAGCAACGACGGACTATTATGGCTACACCTTC. Its translation: CASSLGATTDYYGYTF.

V gene TRBV28 combines with J gene TRBJ1-4; D is unclear. The ends were cut back, 4 bases at V and 5 bases at J, with 17 bases in the middle. The CDR3 contains 16 residues. Germline V gene sequence: CDR1 MDHEN, CDR2 SYDVKM. The CDR3 coding sequence is TGTGCCAGCAGTTCAAGAGGCCCTCTACGGAATGAAAAACTGTTTTTT. Its translation: CASSSRGPLRNEKLFF.

This clonotype was recorded at least ten times. This chain uses TRBV27 with TRBJ2-2; weak D call: TRBD1 (5 bases). This CDR3 region has 13 residues. V was pared by 7 bases and J by 5 bases, with 11 bases between. The germline V gene encodes CDR1 MNHEY and CDR2 SMNVEV (reference sequence). CDR3: CASTVPGTGELFF. The CDR3, as DNA: TGTGCCAGCACAGTTCCAGGGACCGGGGAGCTGTTTTTT.

Ten or more counts support this clonotype. The chain is built from TRBV3-1 and TRBJ2-7; 9 positions match TRBD2. V gave up 2 bases and J gave up 3 bases; unmatched junction bases: 2. The CDR3 is made up of 14 amino acids. Germline CDR1 is LGHDT and CDR2 is YNNKEL (reference sequence). The CDR3 sequence is CASSQSGGHYEQYF. CDR3 DNA: TGTGCCAGCAGCCAAAGCGGGGGGCACTACGAGCAGTACTTC.

The table lists this clonotype with many counts. This chain uses TRBV27 with TRBJ2-6, with a tentative D call TRBD1 (5 bases). Germline V gives CDR1 MNHEY, CDR2 SMNVEV (reference sequence). This CDR3 has 16 residues. V lost 6 bases and J lost 0, with 12 bases in between. CDR3 in amino acids: CASRLTGPSGANVLTF. The CDR3 nucleotides read TGTGCCAGCAGACTTACAGGTCCCTCTGGGGCCAACGTCCTGACTTTC.

This clonotype was counted at least ten times. The genes are TRBV6-5 and TRBJ2-5; D unresolved. Looked up from germline, CDR1 is MNHEY and CDR2 is SVGAGI. The CDR3 contains 11 residues. The V and J ends lost 0 bases and 7 bases respectively, with 3 bases between them. The DNA for the CDR3 is TGTGCCAGCAGTTACTCAGGGACCCAGTACTTC. Translated, it gives CASSYSGTQYF.

In its sample, this clonotype was seen many times. V usage is TRBV3-1 and J usage is TRBJ1-1; D call uncertain. V lost 0 bases to trimming and J lost 5 bases, with 7 bases between them. This CDR3 is 13 amino acids long. Germline values: CDR1 LGHDT, CDR2 YNNKEL (reference sequence). CDR3 residues: CASSQERRTEAFF. As DNA, the CDR3 is TGTGCCAGCAGCCAAGAGAGAAGGACTGAAGCTTTCTTT.

In this sample, this clonotype turned up many times. This rearrangement joins TRBV28 to TRBJ2-7; 11 positions match TRBD1. Germline CDR1 and CDR2: MDHEN and SYDVKM. V shed 4 bases, J shed 6 bases, and the junction held 8 bases outside the gene matches. The CDR3 consists of 15 residues. The CDR3 sequence: CASSSGQGAHREQYF. For the CDR3, the DNA is TGTGCCAGCAGTTCTGGACAGGGGGCGCATCGCGAGCAGTACTTC.

This clonotype was picked up many times. The chain recombines TRBV20-1 with TRBJ2-3; no clear D. V lost 0 bases, J lost 2 bases, and 12 bases lay in between. Germline values: CDR1 DFQATT, CDR2 SNEGSKA (reference sequence). The CDR3 is 15 amino acids. CDR3 amino acids: CSARDQVINTDTQYF. CDR3 nucleotides: TGCAGTGCTAGAGACCAAGTCATAAACACAGATACGCAGTATTTT.

This clonotype was picked up a small number of times. This sequence joins TRBV10-3 and TRBJ1-6; the D is unclear. CDR1 is ENHRY, CDR2 SYGVKD, per germline. With 3 bases removed from V and 9 bases from J, the gap between germline ends came to 9 bases. This CDR3 spans 13 amino acids. The DNA for the CDR3 is TGTGCCATCAGTGACGGAGAGCTTTCACCCCTCCACTTT. It yields the protein CAISDGELSPLHF.

The CDR3 coding sequence is TGTGCCAGCGGGACTGATTACAATGAGCAGTTCTTC. It encodes CASGTDYNEQFF. The V gene is TRBV6-1, the J gene TRBJ2-1; D may be TRBD2 (6 bases). V was pared by 8 bases and J by 4 bases, with 9 bases between. The CDR3 extends over 12 amino acids. In germline, CDR1 is MNHNS, CDR2 SASEGT.

The chain has TRBV19 and TRBJ1-1; D gene unclear. Trimming shortened V by 1 base and J by 5 bases, and 8 bases separated the two germline ends. CDR1 is LNHDA and CDR2 is SQIVND in the germline V gene (reference sequence). The CDR3 has 13 residues. The CDR3 bases are TGTGCCAGTAGTATAGGCCCGGTTACTGAAGCTTTCTTT. This codes for CASSIGPVTEAFF.

This clonotype was seen more than once but under ten times. The J gene is TRBJ1-5, the V gene TRBV6-1; 7 positions agree with TRBD1. The CDR3 covers 15 residues. Germline lookup yields CDR1 MNHNS and CDR2 SASEGT. V shed 5 bases and J 5 bases; nucleotides not matched to a gene: 9. The CDR3 DNA reads TGTGCCAGCAGTCGCTTGACAGGGAGGGATCAGCCCCAGCATTTT. Translated: CASSRLTGRDQPQHF.

The CDR3 here is CATSRDALQATSTDTQYF. In nucleotides, the CDR3 is TGTGCCACCAGCAGAGACGCCTTACAGGCTACTAGCACAGATACGCAGTATTTT. The chain links TRBV15 to TRBJ2-3; a weak D match, TRBD1 (5 bases). CDR3 length: 18 residues. Germline CDR1 and CDR2: LNHNV and YYDKDF (reference sequence). The germline V and J ends were trimmed by 0 bases and 0 bases, with 16 bases remaining between them.

Only a few counts were recorded for this clonotype. Germline is not matched at one junction end, which may reflect a read error. The CDR3 sequence: CASSLDRLPTAELFF. The CDR3 coding sequence is TGCGCCAGCAGCCTGGACAGACTCCCAACCGCGGAGCTGTTTTTT. The rearrangement joins TRBV4-1 to TRBJ2-2, with D maybe TRBD1 (6 bases). The CDR3 consists of 15 residues. Looked up from germline, CDR1 is MGHRA and CDR2 is YSYEKL.

DNA for the CDR3: TGTGCCAGCAGTCTACAAGGGACTAGCGGGACGAATGAGCAGTTCTTC. Its protein is CASSLQGTSGTNEQFF. The chain joins TRBV27 to TRBJ2-1; TRBD2 agrees at 13 bases. This CDR3 contains 16 residues. V shed 5 bases, J shed 7 bases, and the junction held 8 bases outside the gene matches. CDR1 and CDR2 (germline): MNHEY, SMNVEV (reference sequence).

Many counts were recorded for this clonotype. V is TRBV12-3 or TRBV12-4 and J is TRBJ2-1; unclear D gene. With 2 bases removed from V and 5 bases from J, the gap between germline ends came to 7 bases. The CDR3 runs 13 residues. CDR3 amino acids: CASSLSTNNEQFF. In nucleotides, the CDR3 is TGTGCCAGCAGTTTATCCACCAACAATGAGCAGTTCTTC.

This clonotype was detected only a few times. The chain uses TRBV15 and TRBJ2-1; TRBD2 matches 9 bases. Germline V gene lookup returns CDR1 LNHNV and CDR2 YYDKDF (reference sequence). The J segment lost 4 bases and the V segment lost 3 bases, leaving 1 base of the junction unmatched. The CDR3 is 14 residues long. The CDR3 DNA follows: TGTGCCACCAGCAGGACTAGCGGTTACAATGAGCAGTTCTTC. Its translation: CATSRTSGYNEQFF.

V usage is TRBV28 and J usage is TRBJ1-1; 11 bases fit TRBD1. Trimming took 5 bases from V and 0 from J; bases not matched to a gene: 5. The CDR3 covers 16 residues. CDR1 and CDR2 from the germline V gene are MDHEN and SYDVKM. The CDR3 nucleotides are TGTGCCAGCAGTAGGACAGGGGGCAAAATGAACACTGAAGCTTTCTTT. Residues: CASSRTGGKMNTEAFF.